This TCR beta chain emerged from a study of blood T cell repertoires in COVID-19. Overall study: Samples taken during acute and convalescent COVID-19 were collected in the United States, Italy and Spain.

The Seattle patients joined while their infection was active and were tracked longitudinally afterward. This clone appeared once. Unmatched junction bases numbered 10, after V lost 0 bases and J lost 7 bases. CDR1 and CDR2 (germline): SGHRS, YFSETQ. CDR3 length: 16 residues. In the authors' methods: Nucleated cell number was recorded as an estimate derived from reference gene primer amplification. Profiled with immunoSEQ multiplex PCR; TCRdb holds only in-frame clones, not every one. V, J and clone size reflect that table, while D and trimming were determined from the DNA. The sample has fewer than 600,000 clones, approximately 92% seen once.

Input material: peripheral blood. This sequence was found in a man in his late teens or twenties with COVID-19, enrolled during active disease. The chain employs TRBV5-1 and TRBJ2-7; 10 bases are shared with TRBD2. The CDR3, as DNA: TGCGCCAGCAGCTTGGCCTCACGGACTAGCGGACAGGAGCAGTACTTC. This translates into CASSLASRTSGQEQYF. The full variable domain, with the rest looked up from reference TRBV5-1 and TRBJ2-7, is KAGVTQTPRYLIKTRGQQVTLSCSPISGHRSVSWYQQTPGQGLQFLFEYFSETQRNKGNFPGRFSGRQFSNSRSEMNVSTLELGDSALYLCASSLASRTSGQEQYFGPGTRLTVT.